The next 14 T cell receptor beta chains were all read from a single sample in a study of regulatory T cells in long-lasting Graves disease (dated by TCRdb to the early 2020s). The time point label of this sample denotes: newly diagnosed GD, antithyroid drugs for less than 3 months. For both TCR sequencing and RNA sequencing, RNA was extracted from PBMCs using TRIzol. Library prep was done by multiplex PCR. This sample was sequenced with an Illumina HiSeq 4000. iRepertoire HTBI primers and Arm-PCR amplification of CDR3 regions were used to construct TCR beta libraries. TCRdb ran its own pipeline on the public reads, namely fastp trimming at Q25 and MiXCR clone calling, and kept in-frame beta chains. Records with the same CDR3 protein are collapsed into one entry carrying the most frequent genes and DNA. Present in this sample are roughly 380,000 distinct CDR3 sequences, over 15% of which were seen just once. The ten largest clones take up 25% to 30% of the sample.

These data also featured in a second study, about T cells in Graves' hyperthyroidism and ophthalmopathy.

Specimen: peripheral blood mononuclear cells (PBMCs), collected at new diagnosis, from a patient treated with antithyroid drugs. The receptors stem from a man aged 35 to 55 with Graves disease. Donor details come from another sample of the same person, matched by shared clones.

The sample holds a few counts of this clonotype. The chain recombines TRBV7-2 with TRBJ1-4; D perhaps matches TRBD1 (5 bases). The germline CDR1 and CDR2 sequences are SGHTA and FQGNSA. The CDR3 is 13 amino acids. The ends were cut back, 8 bases at V and 5 bases at J, with 12 bases in the middle. Here the CDR3 reads CASSTGGNEKLFF. The CDR3 DNA follows: TGTGCCAGCTCGACGGGGGGAAATGAAAAACTGTTTTTT.

About this clonotype: Given a much more abundant clone one base away, this may be a read error. This chain links TRBV28 with TRBJ2-3, with D hard to call. There are 16 residues in the CDR3. CDR1 is MDHEN and CDR2 is SYDVKM in the germline V gene. Trimming shortened V by 5 bases and J by 0 bases, and 15 bases separated the two germline ends. The CDR3 DNA sequence: TGTGCCAGCAGTGATGTGGGGTCAGCTAGCACAGATACGCAGTATTTT. Its translation: CASSDVGSASTDTQYF.

This clonotype occurred many times. The chain couples TRBV5-5 to TRBJ2-2; weak D call: TRBD2 (6 bases). V lost 0 bases to trimming and J lost 5 bases, with 11 bases between them. In germline, CDR1 is SGHKS, CDR2 YYEKEE (reference sequence). CDR3 length: 15 residues. The CDR3 reads CASSLAEGRTGELFF. CDR3 bases: TGTGCCAGCAGCTTGGCGGAGGGCCGGACCGGGGAGCTGTTTTTT.

This clonotype was observed a handful of times. The gene calls are TRBV28 and TRBJ2-3; TRBD2 matches 7 bases. The CDR3 length is 13 residues. Germline trimming cut 10 bases from V and 1 base from J; bases unmatched to any gene: 5. Germline lookup yields CDR1 MDHEN and CDR2 SYDVKM. CDR3: CATQRGGTDTQYF. In nucleotides, the CDR3 is TGTGCCACCCAGCGGGGCGGCACAGATACGCAGTATTTT.

This clonotype was counted only a few times. The chain employs TRBV27 and TRBJ2-7; D remains unclear. Trimming cost V 3 bases and J 3 bases, with 9 bases left between them. Germline V CDR1 and CDR2: MNHEY, SMNVEV (reference sequence). This CDR3 is built from 13 residues. DNA for the CDR3: TGTGCCAGCAGTTTTTCGGCCCTCTACGAGCAGTACTTC. Residues: CASSFSALYEQYF.

This clonotype was picked up many times. The genes are TRBV28 and TRBJ2-5; D is ambiguous. V dropped 7 bases and J dropped 1 base, with 10 bases sitting between them. The CDR3 extends over 13 amino acids. CDR1 is MDHEN and CDR2 is SYDVKM in the germline V gene. The CDR3 loop reads CASTHQIQETQYF. The CDR3 coding sequence is TGTGCCAGCACCCACCAGATCCAAGAGACCCAGTACTTC.

This sequence joins TRBV24-1 and TRBJ1-2, with TRBD1 matching 9 bases. This CDR3 has 15 residues. After removal of 6 bases from V and 4 bases from J, the junction contained 8 bases not matched to a gene. The germline gives CDR1 KGHDR, CDR2 SFDVKD. CDR3 DNA: TGTGCCACCAGTAACTCCGGGACAGGGCCCTATGGCTACACCTTC. Translation gives CATSNSGTGPYGYTF.

This clonotype was detected a few times. This chain joins TRBV28 and TRBJ1-4, with D perhaps matching TRBD1 (6 bases). Germline CDR1 MDHEN, CDR2 SYDVKM. Trimming pared 6 bases from V and 8 bases from J, leaving 13 bases between. CDR3 length: 13 residues. CDR3: CASSHRGGEKLFF. The CDR3, as DNA: TGTGCCAGCAGCCACAGAGGGGGGGAAAAACTGTTTTTT.

The chain is built from TRBV2 and TRBJ1-4; a weak D match, TRBD1 (6 bases). Per germline, CDR1 SNHLY and CDR2 FYNNEI. Trimming took 2 bases from V and 8 from J, leaving 15 bases between them. This CDR3 comprises 15 residues. The DNA for the CDR3 is TGTGCCAGCAGTGAAATGGGGGGCACCCTAGAAAAACTGTTTTTT. It codes for CASSEMGGTLEKLFF.

This clonotype was counted ten times or more. The junction differs from germline at one of its ends, possibly a read error. The chain combines TRBV5-1 with TRBJ1-4; D is possibly TRBD1 (5 bases). Germline CDR1 and CDR2: SGHRS and YFSETQ. The length of the CDR3 is 15 residues. The CDR3 DNA is TGTGCCAGCAGTTCCCAGGGTGCGACTAATGAAAAACTGTTTTTT. This translates into CASSSQGATNEKLFF.

This clonotype was observed many times. The V gene is TRBV28, the J gene TRBJ2-5; 10 positions match TRBD2. This CDR3 has 15 amino acids. The germline gives CDR1 MDHEN, CDR2 SYDVKM. Trimming removed 5 bases from V and 5 bases from J; junction bases left unmatched: 8. CDR3 in DNA: TGTGCCAGCAGTGCCCTAGCGGGGGTATTTGAGACCCAGTACTTC. This codes for CASSALAGVFETQYF.

This clonotype has a count of ten or more. This sequence joins TRBV3-1 and TRBJ2-1; 11 nucleotides match TRBD2. This CDR3 has 15 residues. Looked up from germline, CDR1 is LGHDT and CDR2 is YNNKEL (reference sequence). The V segment lost 4 bases and the J segment 4 bases; nucleotides outside the gene matches: 3. CDR3 nucleotides: TGTGCCAGCAGCCGCAGACTAGCGGGGTACAATGAGCAGTTCTTC. Translating it yields CASSRRLAGYNEQFF.

This clonotype was seen a handful of times. The chain combines TRBV4-3 with TRBJ1-1; D unclear. The V end lost 0 bases, the J end lost 3 bases, and 20 bases lay between the germline ends. This CDR3 is 18 amino acids long. Germline V CDR1 and CDR2: LGHNA, YSLEER. CDR3 in amino acids: CASSQDLTAIGLDTEAFF. The CDR3 coding sequence is TGCGCCAGCAGCCAAGATCTGACGGCCATTGGGTTGGACACTGAAGCTTTCTTT.

This clonotype was detected only a few times. The chain couples TRBV20-1 to TRBJ2-7; D might be TRBD1 (6 bases). From germline, CDR1 is DFQATT and CDR2 SNEGSKA (reference sequence). V gave up 7 bases and J gave up 2 bases, with 18 bases separating them. This CDR3 comprises 14 residues. The CDR3 DNA reads TGCAGTGTCCACCATGCCGGGACACCCTACGAGCAGTACTTC. This translates into CSVHHAGTPYEQYF.